These 4 T cell receptor beta chains share one sample of origin, sequenced in a study of blood T cell repertoires in COVID-19. Sequencing was performed with immunoSEQ multiplex PCR; in TCRdb, only in-frame clones are kept and a portion is missing. There are about 120,000 clones in the sample; around 74% occur only once, and about 7.1% lies in the top ten. The sample comprised peripheral blood. These receptors were taken from a woman aged 60-70 years with acute or convalescent COVID-19.

This sequence joins TRBV4-2 and TRBJ1-2; D possibly corresponds to TRBD1 (5 bases). Trimming stripped 3 bases from V and 5 bases from J, with 10 bases between. The CDR3 totals 13 residues. CDR1 is LGHNA, CDR2 YNFKEQ, per germline. The CDR3 reads CASSHTGEYGYTF. CDR3 nucleotides: TGTGCCAGCAGCCATACAGGAGAGTATGGCTACACCTTC.

The chain combines TRBV6-6 with TRBJ1-2; maybe TRBD1 (5 bases). V was shortened by 0 bases and J by 2 bases, with 7 bases between the two germline ends. Germline V CDR1 and CDR2: MNHNY, SVGAGI (reference sequence). The CDR3 sequence is 14 residues long. CDR3 bases: TGTGCCAGCAGTTACTCGACAGCGAACTATGGCTACACCTTC. This sequence encodes CASSYSTANYGYTF.

Worth noting for this clone: A read error may produce the germline difference seen at one junction end. V usage is TRBV19 and J usage is TRBJ1-1; 8 bases are shared with TRBD1. The germline CDR1 and CDR2 sequences are LNHDA and SQIVND (reference sequence). The CDR3 is 17 residues long. CDR3 DNA sequence: TGTGCCTGTAGTACCTGGTGGGGTCCCAGGGGGCCCACTGAAGCTTTCTTT. Translated, it gives CACSTWWGPRGPTEAFF.

A single count supports this clone. The same CDR3 also results from other DNA sequences found in this sample. The chain has TRBV7-6 and TRBJ2-7; D might be TRBD1 (6 bases). V lost 5 bases, J lost 4 bases, and 9 bases lay in between. The CDR3 has 12 amino acids. In germline, CDR1 is SGHVS, CDR2 FNYEAQ. CDR3 bases: TGTGCCAGCAGCAAACAGGGTTACGAGCAGTACTTC. Translating gives CASSKQGYEQYF.